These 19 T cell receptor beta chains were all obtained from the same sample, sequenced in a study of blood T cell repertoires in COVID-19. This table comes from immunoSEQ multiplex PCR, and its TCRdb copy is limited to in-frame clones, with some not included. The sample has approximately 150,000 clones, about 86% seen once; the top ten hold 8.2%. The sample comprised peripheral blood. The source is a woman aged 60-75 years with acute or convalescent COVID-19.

As DNA, the CDR3 is TGCGCCAGCACCGAGACAGGGGGTGGCACTGAAGCTTTCTTT. This encodes CASTETGGGTEAFF. The rearrangement joins TRBV5-1 to TRBJ1-1; 9 nucleotides align to TRBD1. This CDR3 comprises 14 residues. Germline lookup yields CDR1 SGHRS and CDR2 YFSETQ. The V and J ends lost 6 bases and 4 bases, in that order; junction bases with no gene match: 7. Looking up the rest from reference TRBV5-1 and TRBJ1-1 gives the full variable domain: KAGVTQTPRYLIKTRGQQVTLSCSPISGHRSVSWYQQTPGQGLQFLFEYFSETQRNKGNFPGRFSGRQFSNSRSEMNVSTLELGDSALYLCASTETGGGTEAFFGQGTRLTVV.

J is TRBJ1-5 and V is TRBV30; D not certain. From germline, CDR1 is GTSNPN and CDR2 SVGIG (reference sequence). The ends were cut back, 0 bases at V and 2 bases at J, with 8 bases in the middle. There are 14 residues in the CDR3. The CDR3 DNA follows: TGTGCCTGGAGTGTGAGGAGCGGCAATCAGCCCCAGCATTTT. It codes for CAWSVRSGNQPQHF.

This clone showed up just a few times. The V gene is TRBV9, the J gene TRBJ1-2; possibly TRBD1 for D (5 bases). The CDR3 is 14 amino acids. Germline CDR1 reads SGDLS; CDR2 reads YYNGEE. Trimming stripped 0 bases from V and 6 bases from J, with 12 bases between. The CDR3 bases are TGTGCCAGCAGCGTAGGCCCGGGGGTCGATGGCTACACCTTC. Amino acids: CASSVGPGVDGYTF.

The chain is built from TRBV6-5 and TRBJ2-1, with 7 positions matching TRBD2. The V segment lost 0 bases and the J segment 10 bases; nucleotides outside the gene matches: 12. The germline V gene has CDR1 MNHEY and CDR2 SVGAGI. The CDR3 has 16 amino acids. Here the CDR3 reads CASSYSSVGKRGEQFF. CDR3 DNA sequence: TGTGCCAGCAGTTACTCGAGTGTGGGTAAGCGGGGCGAGCAGTTCTTC.

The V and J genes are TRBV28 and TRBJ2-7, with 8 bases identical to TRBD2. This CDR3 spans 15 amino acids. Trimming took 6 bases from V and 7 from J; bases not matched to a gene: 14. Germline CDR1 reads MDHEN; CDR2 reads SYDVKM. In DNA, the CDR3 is TGTGCCAGCAGAGGGCAGCGGGGGCTCTCTAGGGAGCAGTACTTC. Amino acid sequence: CASRGQRGLSREQYF.

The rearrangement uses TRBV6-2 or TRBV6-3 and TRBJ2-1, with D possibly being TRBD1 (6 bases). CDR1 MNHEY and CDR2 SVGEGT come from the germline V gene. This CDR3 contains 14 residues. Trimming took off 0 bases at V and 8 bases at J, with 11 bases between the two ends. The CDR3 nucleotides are TGTGCCAGCAGTTACTCCGTGCCAGGGGATGAGCAGTTCTTC. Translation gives CASSYSVPGDEQFF.

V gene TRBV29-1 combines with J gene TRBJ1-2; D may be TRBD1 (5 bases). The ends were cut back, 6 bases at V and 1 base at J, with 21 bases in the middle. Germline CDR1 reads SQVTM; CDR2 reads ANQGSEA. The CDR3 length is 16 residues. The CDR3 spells CSVDSDGARYNYGYTF. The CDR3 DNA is TGCAGCGTCGATTCGGATGGGGCGCGATATAACTATGGCTACACCTTC.

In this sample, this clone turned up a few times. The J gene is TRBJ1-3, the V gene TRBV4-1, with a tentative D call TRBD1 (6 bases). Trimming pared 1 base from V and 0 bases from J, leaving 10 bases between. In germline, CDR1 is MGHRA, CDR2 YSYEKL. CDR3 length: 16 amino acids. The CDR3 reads CASSQVNRVSGNTIYF. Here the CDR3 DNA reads TGCGCCAGCAGCCAAGTTAACAGGGTCTCTGGAAACACCATATATTTT.

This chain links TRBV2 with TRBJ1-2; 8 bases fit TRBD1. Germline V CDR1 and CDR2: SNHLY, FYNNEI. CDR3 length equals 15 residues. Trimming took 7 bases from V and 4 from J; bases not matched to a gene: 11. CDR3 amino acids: CASKLGQGSLYGYTF. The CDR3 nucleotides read TGTGCCAGCAAGCTTGGACAGGGATCCCTCTATGGCTACACCTTC. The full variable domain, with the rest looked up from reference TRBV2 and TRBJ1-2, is EPEVTQTPSHQVTQMGQEVILRCVPISNHLYFYWYRQILGQKVEFLVSFYNNEISEKSEIFDDQFSVERPDGSNFTLKIRSTKLEDSAMYFCASKLGQGSLYGYTFGSGTRLTVV.

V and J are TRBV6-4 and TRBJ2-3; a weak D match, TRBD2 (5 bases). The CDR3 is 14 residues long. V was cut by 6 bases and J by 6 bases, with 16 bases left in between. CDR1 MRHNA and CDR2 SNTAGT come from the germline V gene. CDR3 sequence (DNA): TGTGCCAGCAGGCTACGGGGAGACGGGGATACGCAGTATTTT. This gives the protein CASRLRGDGDTQYF.

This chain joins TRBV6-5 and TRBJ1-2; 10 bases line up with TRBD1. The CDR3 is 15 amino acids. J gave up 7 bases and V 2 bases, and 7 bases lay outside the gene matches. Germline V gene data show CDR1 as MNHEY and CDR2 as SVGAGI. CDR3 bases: TGTGCCAGCAGTTACACCGACAGGGGGCACTCTGGCTACACCTTC. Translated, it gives CASSYTDRGHSGYTF.

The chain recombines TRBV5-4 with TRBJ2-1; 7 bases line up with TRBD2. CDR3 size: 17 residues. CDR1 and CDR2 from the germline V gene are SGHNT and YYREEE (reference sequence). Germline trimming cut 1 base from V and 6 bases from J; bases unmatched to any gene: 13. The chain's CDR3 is CASSLRGEGQKSNEQFF. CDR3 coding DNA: TGTGCCAGCAGCTTGAGAGGGGAGGGTCAGAAGAGCAATGAGCAGTTCTTC.

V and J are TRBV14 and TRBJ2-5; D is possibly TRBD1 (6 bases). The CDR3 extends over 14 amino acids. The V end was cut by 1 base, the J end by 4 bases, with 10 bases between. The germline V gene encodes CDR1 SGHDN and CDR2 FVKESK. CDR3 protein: CASSQGGGSETQYF. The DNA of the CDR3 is TGTGCCAGCAGCCAAGGAGGGGGATCAGAGACCCAGTACTTC.

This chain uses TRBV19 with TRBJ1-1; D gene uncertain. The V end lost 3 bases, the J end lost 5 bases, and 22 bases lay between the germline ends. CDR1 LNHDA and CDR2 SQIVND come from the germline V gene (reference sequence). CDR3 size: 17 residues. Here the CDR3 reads CASSIRGRGLLLTEAFF. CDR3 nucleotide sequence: TGTGCCAGTAGTATTCGCGGTAGAGGTCTCCTCTTGACTGAAGCTTTCTTT.

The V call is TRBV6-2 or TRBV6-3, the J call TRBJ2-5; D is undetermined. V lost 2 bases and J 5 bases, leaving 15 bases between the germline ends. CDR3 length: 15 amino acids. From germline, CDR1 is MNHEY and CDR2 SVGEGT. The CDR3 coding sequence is TGTGCCAGCAGTTACCTCCGAGTTGCCTCGGAGACCCAGTACTTC. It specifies CASSYLRVASETQYF.

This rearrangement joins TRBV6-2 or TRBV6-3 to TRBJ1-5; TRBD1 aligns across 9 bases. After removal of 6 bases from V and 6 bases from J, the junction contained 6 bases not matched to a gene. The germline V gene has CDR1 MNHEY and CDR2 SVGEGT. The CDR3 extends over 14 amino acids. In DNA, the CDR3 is TGTGCCAGCAGCTCCGGGACAGGGTTTCAGCCCCAGCATTTT. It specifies CASSSGTGFQPQHF.

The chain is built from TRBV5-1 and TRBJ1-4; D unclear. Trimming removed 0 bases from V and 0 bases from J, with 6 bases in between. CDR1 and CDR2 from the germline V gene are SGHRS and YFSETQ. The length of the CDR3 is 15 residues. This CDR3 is CASSLGSATNEKLFF. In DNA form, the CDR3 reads TGCGCCAGCAGCTTGGGGAGTGCAACTAATGAAAAACTGTTTTTT.

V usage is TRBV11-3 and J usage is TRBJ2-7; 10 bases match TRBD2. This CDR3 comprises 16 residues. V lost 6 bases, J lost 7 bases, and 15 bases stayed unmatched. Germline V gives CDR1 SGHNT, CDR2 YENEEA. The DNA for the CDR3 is TGTGCCAGCAGTAGCGGTTTACTAGCGGGGACGGGTGAGCAGTACTTC. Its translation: CASSSGLLAGTGEQYF. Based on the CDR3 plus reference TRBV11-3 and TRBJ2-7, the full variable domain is EAGVVQSPRYKIIEKKQPVAFWCNPISGHNTLYWYLQNLGQGPELLIRYENEEAVDDSQLPKDRFSAERLKGVDSTLKIQPAELGDSAVYLCASSSGLLAGTGEQYFGPGTRLTVT.

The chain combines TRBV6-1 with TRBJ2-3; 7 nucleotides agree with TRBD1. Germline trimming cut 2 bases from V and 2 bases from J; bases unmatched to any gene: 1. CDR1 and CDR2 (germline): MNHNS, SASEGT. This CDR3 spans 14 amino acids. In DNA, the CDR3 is TGTGCCAGCAGTGAAACAGGGGACACAGATACGCAGTATTTT. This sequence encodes CASSETGDTDTQYF.